These 2 T cell receptor beta chains originate from one sample sequenced in a study of T cells in localized non-small cell lung cancer. Sequencing was performed with immunoSEQ multiplex PCR; in TCRdb, only in-frame clones are kept and a portion is missing. The data contain around 35,000 clones, 93% of them singletons. This material consisted of peripheral blood, taken before any cancer treatment. These receptors all stem from a female donor aged 60 or older with stage I lung adenocarcinoma.

This chain's CDR3 is CASSQSNREGNQPQHF. CDR3 bases: TGCGCCAGCAGTCAATCAAACAGGGAAGGCAATCAGCCCCAGCATTTT. The chain links TRBV23-1 to TRBJ1-5; D is perhaps TRBD1 (6 bases). Being an ORF, TRBV23-1 has a function that is uncertain. V lost 0 bases, J lost 2 bases, and 11 bases lay in between. This CDR3 region has 16 residues.

The rearrangement joins TRBV28 to TRBJ1-1; weak D call: TRBD1 (6 bases). V dropped 1 base and J dropped 11 bases, with 17 bases sitting between them. In germline, CDR1 is MDHEN, CDR2 SYDVKM. The CDR3 has 14 residues. In DNA form, the CDR3 reads TGTGCCAGCAGTTTATCTTGGGGGGCAGCCACGGCTTTCTTT. Translating it yields CASSLSWGAATAFF.